This T cell receptor beta chain is from a study of blood T cell repertoires in COVID-19 (dated by TCRdb to about 2020). As for the study more broadly: The collaborator samples originated in the United States, Italy and Spain and spanned the acute and convalescent phases of COVID-19. Deeply sampled blood TCRbeta repertoires from subjects exposed to, actively infected with, or recovered from COVID-19 were included in the dataset. Where HLA class I and class II types were available, the types were taken from metadata supplied by the sample provider, not from assay-based typing. A de-identified subject ID, COVID-19 status, age in years and sex were almost always included in the sample metadata. Samples came from the ongoing ImmuneRACE study (first 160 participants) plus 1,254 subjects from 6 global collaborators. The material from the prospective study consisted of cDNA or gDNA derived from T cells, B-cell-depleted T cells, or PBMCs. The repertoires were released in a freely available public database intended as a resource for research on the immune response to SARS-CoV-2.

Paper-wide results and their limitations: The amount of clinical and demographic metadata varied by source and participant and was provided uncurated.

Enrolling through a virtual design, the prospective study's participants ranged in age from roughly 18 to 89 years and lived across about two dozen United States geographic areas. To assign participants to cohorts, the prospective study relied on clinical history that participants themselves reported in a screening survey and a study questionnaire. Recovered participants in ImmuneRACE Cohort 3 were defined by two consecutive negative NP/OP PCR tests, clearance by a healthcare professional, or resolution of symptoms. In the prospective study, mobile phlebotomists collected whole blood, serum and a nasopharyngeal or oropharyngeal swab from each participant. Participants in the prospective study had the option to provide additional blood draws and questionnaires over a roughly 2-month period. Before DNA extraction, prospective study blood samples were shipped either frozen or at room temperature.

In the case of this clone: No cognate antigen has been identified for it. Base quality data are lacking; no much larger clone is found one base away.

TCRbeta CDR3 regions were amplified from genomic DNA by means of the immunoSEQ Assay, a bias-controlled multiplex PCR. Per the authors' processing: Nucleated cell counts per sample were estimated from amplification of reference gene primers within the assay. Sequence reads were collapsed and filtered to measure the absolute abundance of every unique TCRbeta CDR3 rearrangement. For each sample, productive Simpson clonality was calculated by taking the square root of Simpson's diversity index across productive rearrangements. TCRdb holds this immuneACCESS table with in-frame rearrangements only. Some clones are missing; in checked studies, unresolved V genes explain under half, and the rest has no known cause. D and trimming were read from the DNA, whereas the V and J calls and clone size are those reported in that table. Across this sample there are a few hundred thousand clones, with roughly nine tenths seen only once. The ten top clones hold 3% of the sample.

According to the germline V gene, CDR1 reads ENHRY and CDR2 reads SYGVKD. V loses 10 bases, J loses 0 bases, and the germline ends lie 15 bases apart. The CDR3, cysteine through phenylalanine, is 15 amino acids long. Of the read, only the CDR3 DNA is kept; its 45 bases are in frame from base 1. This receptor was identified in a woman younger than 45 who had recovered from COVID-19. The receptor chain draws on TRBV10-3 and TRBJ1-4; there is no confident call for the D gene. The sequenced sample consisted of PBMCs or T cells enriched from blood (not recorded which). CDR3 reads: CASRPGFATNEKLFF. The DNA sequence is TGTGCCAGCAGGCCGGGGTTCGCAACTAATGAAAAACTGTTTTTT.